These T cell receptor beta chains were read from a single sample in a study of vaccination effects on CD4 cells after COVID-19. Assay: immunoSEQ multiplex PCR; the TCRdb copy retains only in-frame clones and omits some. This table holds about 73,000 clones, roughly 79% found once. The antigens for these receptors are not known. The source material was CD4+ T cells from PBMCs cultured with HCoV-NL63 spike peptides, sampled before COVID-19 vaccination. These receptors were taken from a human donor who received a COVID-19 vaccine. The CDR3 runs from the conserved cysteine through the conserved F or W. A D gene is named only where the DNA matches it firmly. Clone size, where shown, is once, few, many, or a class for clones that have expanded.

V gene: TRBV4-1
J gene: TRBJ1-4
D gene: NA
clone size: NA
CDR3 DNA: TGCGCCAGCAGCCAAGAGCGCTCCTGGGGGGCGGAGAATGAAAAACTGTTTTTT
CDR3 protein: CASSQERSWGAENEKLFF

V gene: TRBV28
J gene: TRBJ2-3
D gene: NA
clone size: NA
CDR3 DNA: TGTGCCAGCAGTTTGTCGGCGCCGGGGGATACGCAGTATTTT
CDR3 protein: CASSLSAPGDTQYF

V gene: TRBV28
J gene: TRBJ1-1
D gene: TRBD1
clone size: few
CDR3 DNA: TGTGCCAGCAGTTCGTGGACAGGGGCGAACACTGAAGCTTTCTTT
CDR3 protein: CASSSWTGANTEAFF

V gene: TRBV29-1
J gene: TRBJ1-2
D gene: NA
clone size: NA
CDR3 DNA: TGCAGCGTTGCCGGGACTGAGTATGGCTACACCTTC
CDR3 protein: CSVAGTEYGYTF

V gene: TRBV7-3
J gene: TRBJ2-6
D gene: TRBD2
clone size: NA
CDR3 DNA: TGTGCCAGCAGCCAGCGGGACGGGAGAAGCTCTGGGGCCAACGTCCTGACTTTC
CDR3 protein: CASSQRDGRSSGANVLTF

V gene: TRBV12-3/TRBV12-4
J gene: TRBJ2-2
D gene: NA
clone size: NA
CDR3 DNA: TGTGCCAGCAGTTTAGGGGGAGGGGAGCTGTTTTTT
CDR3 protein: CASSLGGGELFF

V gene: TRBV14
J gene: TRBJ1-6
D gene: NA
clone size: NA
CDR3 DNA: TGTGCCAGCAGCCAAGGGTCGACAGATTATTCACCCCTCCACTTT
CDR3 protein: CASSQGSTDYSPLHF

V gene: TRBV5-4
J gene: TRBJ2-3
D gene: TRBD1
clone size: NA
CDR3 DNA: TGTGCCAGCAGCTTGGTAGGACAGGGGGCCAGAAATACGCAGTATTTT
CDR3 protein: CASSLVGQGARNTQYF

V gene: TRBV5-4
J gene: TRBJ2-5
D gene: TRBD2
clone size: NA
CDR3 DNA: TGTGCCAGCAGCTTGGGGTCGGCGGGGGGAGAGACCCAGTACTTC
CDR3 protein: CASSLGSAGGETQYF

V gene: TRBV18
J gene: TRBJ1-1
D gene: TRBD1
clone size: once
CDR3 DNA: TGTGCCAGCTCACCGCGACAGGGGGCCTTGAACACTGAAGCTTTCTTT
CDR3 protein: CASSPRQGALNTEAFF

V gene: TRBV5-4
J gene: TRBJ1-6
D gene: NA
clone size: few
CDR3 DNA: TGTGCCAGCAGCTCTGACATTTCAAATTCACCCCTCCACTTT
CDR3 protein: CASSSDISNSPLHF

V gene: TRBV23-1
J gene: TRBJ2-4
D gene: TRBD2
clone size: once
CDR3 DNA: TGCGCCAGCTCCCGCGGGGGGCCGGAGAAAAACATTCAGTACTTC
CDR3 protein: CASSRGGPEKNIQYF